These 2 T cell receptor beta chains came from one sample sequenced in a study of OX40 agonist ivuxolimab in advanced cancers. Profiled with immunoSEQ multiplex PCR; TCRdb holds only in-frame clones, not every one. The sample includes around 70,000 clones, around 82% of them seen just once. The specimen comprised CD4+ or CD8+ T cells sorted from blood, sampled in a trial of the OX40 agonist ivuxolimab. All receptors derive from an adult with an advanced solid tumor such as melanoma, head and neck, liver or kidney cancer.

This rearrangement joins TRBV28 to TRBJ2-1; D is perhaps TRBD2 (6 bases). The CDR3 consists of 12 residues. The V end lost 5 bases, the J end lost 8 bases, and 10 bases lay between the germline ends. Looked up from germline, CDR1 is MDHEN and CDR2 is SYDVKM. Written as DNA, the CDR3 is TGTGCCAGCAGTGCAACTAGCCATGAGCAGTTCTTC. It yields the protein CASSATSHEQFF.

The chain has TRBV5-1 and TRBJ2-2, with D tentatively TRBD2 (6 bases). This CDR3 is 14 amino acids long. V was clipped by 6 bases and J by 1 base, with 10 bases between them. CDR1 is SGHRS and CDR2 is YFSETQ in the germline V gene. CDR3 protein: CASTQGGNTGELFF. The CDR3 nucleotides read TGCGCCAGCACCCAGGGAGGGAACACCGGGGAGCTGTTTTTT.